This T cell receptor (beta chain) was sequenced for a study of blood T cell repertoires in COVID-19. Method: immunoSEQ multiplex PCR; TCRdb's copy keeps in-frame clones and lacks some. The sample has about 400,000 clones; 70% to 90% are singletons. J gave up 0 bases and V 3 bases, and 2 bases lay outside the gene matches. This CDR3 has 16 amino acids. Germline V gives CDR1 SGHRS, CDR2 YFSETQ. The receptor was isolated from a woman in her sixties with COVID-19, enrolled during active disease. The sample comprised peripheral blood. V is TRBV5-1 and J is TRBJ2-7, with TRBD2 identical over 14 bases. The CDR3 protein is CASSSGLAGVSYEQYF. CDR3 DNA: TGCGCCAGCAGCTCGGGACTAGCGGGGGTCTCCTACGAGCAGTACTTC. Supplemented by reference TRBV5-1 and TRBJ2-7, the full variable domain reads KAGVTQTPRYLIKTRGQQVTLSCSPISGHRSVSWYQQTPGQGLQFLFEYFSETQRNKGNFPGRFSGRQFSNSRSEMNVSTLELGDSALYLCASSSGLAGVSYEQYFGPGTRLTVT.